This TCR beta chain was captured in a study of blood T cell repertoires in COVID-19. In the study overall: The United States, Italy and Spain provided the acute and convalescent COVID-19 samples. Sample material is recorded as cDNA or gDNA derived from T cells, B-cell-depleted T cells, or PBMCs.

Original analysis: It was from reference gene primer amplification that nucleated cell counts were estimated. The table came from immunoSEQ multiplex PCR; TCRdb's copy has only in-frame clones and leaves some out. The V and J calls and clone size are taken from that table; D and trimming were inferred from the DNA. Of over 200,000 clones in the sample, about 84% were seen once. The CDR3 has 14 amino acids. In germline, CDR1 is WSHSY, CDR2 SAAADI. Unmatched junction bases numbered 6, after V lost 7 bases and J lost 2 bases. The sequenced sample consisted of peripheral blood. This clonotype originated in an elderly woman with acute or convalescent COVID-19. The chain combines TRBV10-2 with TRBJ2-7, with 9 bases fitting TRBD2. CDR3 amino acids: CASKAGGDPYEQYF. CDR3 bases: TGCGCCAGCAAGGCGGGGGGGGACCCCTACGAGCAGTACTTC.